Listed here is a single T cell receptor beta chain. The data derive from a study of T cell responses to AZD1222 COVID-19 vaccine. Second-dose schedules of about 4 or about 12 weeks were combined. The CDR3 is 16 residues long. Germline assignment: CDR1 WSHSY and CDR2 SAAADI. Between the trimmed V and J ends, which lost 1 base and 2 bases, there was a span of 12 bases. Assay: immunoSEQ multiplex PCR; the TCRdb copy retains only in-frame clones and omits some. The sample consists of more than 90,000 clones, around 90% of them appearing once. This clonotype originated in an adult who received the AZD1222 COVID-19 vaccine. The rearrangement joins TRBV10-2 to TRBJ1-5; D is possibly TRBD1 (6 bases). The source material was peripheral blood, sampled 28 days after the second AZD1222 dose. The CDR3 nucleotides read TGCGCCAGCAGTGAGTACAGGGAAAGGGGCAATCAGCCCCAGCATTTT. Translating it yields CASSEYRERGNQPQHF.